This is a list of T cell receptor beta chains from one sample in a study of cytomegalovirus exposure and HLA in healthy donors. Using immunoSEQ multiplex PCR, the repertoire was profiled, and TCRdb retains in-frame clones only, with some absent. The sample records roughly 140,000 clones, 80% to 85% being singletons. The sequencing input was PBMCs. The origin of the receptors is a female donor in good health and CMV-seronegative. Both conserved end residues are part of each CDR3.

CASSLVADRQQYF | TRBJ2-7 | TRBV7-9
CAWSLTGLAVPSSYNEQFF | TRBJ2-1 | TRBV30
CAISDGRAAGEQYF | TRBJ2-7 | TRBV10-3
CASSETTGLTEAFF | TRBJ1-1 | TRBV10-1
CASSLQGPYEQYF | TRBJ2-7 | TRBV27
CASSEALISTEAFF | TRBJ1-1 | TRBV11-2
CASSPREGLDEQFF | TRBJ2-1 | TRBV5-6
CATSRDHQGNTEAFF | TRBJ1-1 | TRBV15
CASMTGAHSGNTIYF | TRBJ1-3 | TRBV6-5
CASSGPDRGGNQPQHF | TRBJ1-5 | TRBV2
CSVGAGGTDTQYF | TRBJ2-3 | TRBV29-1
CASSLSGANNYGYTF | TRBJ1-2 | TRBV5-1
CASTPGQFTGELFF | TRBJ2-2 | TRBV6-5
CASSEKHRVPCEQYF | TRBJ2-7 | TRBV10-1
CASSTNWTGNYGYTF | TRBJ1-2 | TRBV19
CASSLASGSEQYF | TRBJ2-7 | TRBV7-9
CSVSDWGTDTQYF | TRBJ2-3 | TRBV29-1
CASSLSFSNTEAFF | TRBJ1-1 | TRBV14
CASSSIASDYGYTF | TRBJ1-2 | TRBV5-4
CASSYSREQYF | TRBJ2-7 | TRBV6-5
CASSLPGKGSYTGELFF | TRBJ2-2 | TRBV7-9
CASSLTGRGNTIYF | TRBJ1-3 | TRBV7-9
CSALELDEQYF | TRBJ2-7 | TRBV20-1
CASSQTGGNTEAFF | TRBJ1-1 | TRBV28
CASGIGLFLGDEQFF | TRBJ2-1 | TRBV7-9
CAWSVAGMNTGELFF | TRBJ2-2 | TRBV30
CASSYFLGGNEQFF | TRBJ2-1 | TRBV6-5
CASSLRAGGETQYF | TRBJ2-5 | TRBV27
CAWFPPGDDSEKLFF | TRBJ1-4 | TRBV30
CASSLGPSGSYEQYF | TRBJ2-7 | TRBV7-3
CASTLGGDNQPQHF | TRBJ1-5 | TRBV7-9
CASSEHAGGNSPLHF | TRBJ1-6 | TRBV2
CASSPGPGKRDTQYF | TRBJ2-3 | TRBV4-1
CASSPQGNYGYTF | TRBJ1-2 | TRBV5-5
CASSFITGLNSYEQYF | TRBJ2-7 | TRBV27
CSATPGTSGFFEGETQYF | TRBJ2-5 | TRBV29-1
CASSPFSGTGYSNQPQHF | TRBJ1-5 | TRBV7-8
CASSETIDGGEAFF | TRBJ1-1 | TRBV6-1
CASSLGTGGFREKLFF | TRBJ1-4 | TRBV7-9
CASSLGASNQPQHF | TRBJ1-5 | TRBV7-6
CASSQGLAGGNEQFF | TRBJ2-1 | TRBV27
CASSPTGPGNQPQHF | TRBJ1-5 | TRBV5-1
CASSSSGNYNEQFF | TRBJ2-1 | TRBV27
CASSQTSGGTEAFF | TRBJ1-1 | TRBV4-1
CASTSSAFRNEQFF | TRBJ2-1 | TRBV19
CASSQVGGAGYNEQFF | TRBJ2-1 | TRBV4-1
CASSYTDRGPETQYF | TRBJ2-5 | TRBV6-5
CASSEYTDSGNKETQYF | TRBJ2-5 | TRBV25-1
CASRPRDRFYEQYF | TRBJ2-7 | TRBV6-1
CASSEGQGDPYGYTF | TRBJ1-2 | TRBV6-1
CASSASVSNQPQHF | TRBJ1-5 | TRBV6-4